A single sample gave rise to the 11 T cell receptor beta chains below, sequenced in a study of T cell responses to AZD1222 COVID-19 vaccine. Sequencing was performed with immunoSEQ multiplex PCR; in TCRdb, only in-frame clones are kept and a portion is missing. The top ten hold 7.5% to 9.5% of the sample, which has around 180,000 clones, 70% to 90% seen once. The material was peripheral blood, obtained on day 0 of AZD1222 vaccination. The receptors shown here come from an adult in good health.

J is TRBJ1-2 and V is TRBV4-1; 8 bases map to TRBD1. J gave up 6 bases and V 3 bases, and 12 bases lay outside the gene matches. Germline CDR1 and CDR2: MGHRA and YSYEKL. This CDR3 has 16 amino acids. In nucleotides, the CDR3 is TGCGCCAGCAGCCAGGCAAGGACAGGGAAGCTACATGGCTACACCTTC. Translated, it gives CASSQARTGKLHGYTF.

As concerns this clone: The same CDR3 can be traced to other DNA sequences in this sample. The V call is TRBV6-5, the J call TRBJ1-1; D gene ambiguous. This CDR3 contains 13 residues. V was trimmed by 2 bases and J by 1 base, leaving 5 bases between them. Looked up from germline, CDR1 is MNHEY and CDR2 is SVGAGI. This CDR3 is CASSYRGNTEAFF. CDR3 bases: TGTGCCAGCAGTTACCGGGGGAACACTGAAGCTTTCTTT.

In nucleotides, the CDR3 is TGTGCCAGCAGCTTAAGCCAGGGCGACTATGGCTACACCTTC. As protein: CASSLSQGDYGYTF. The rearrangement links TRBV7-9 to TRBJ1-2, with D perhaps matching TRBD1 (5 bases). This CDR3 contains 14 residues. CDR1 and CDR2 from the germline V gene are SEHNR and FQNEAQ (reference sequence). The germline V and J ends were trimmed by 2 bases and 3 bases, with 10 bases remaining between them.

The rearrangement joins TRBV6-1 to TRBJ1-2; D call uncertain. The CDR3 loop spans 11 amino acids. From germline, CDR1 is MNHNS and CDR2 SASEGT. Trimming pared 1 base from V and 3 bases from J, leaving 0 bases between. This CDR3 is CASSEDYGYTF. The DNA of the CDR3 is TGTGCCAGCAGTGAAGACTATGGCTACACCTTC.

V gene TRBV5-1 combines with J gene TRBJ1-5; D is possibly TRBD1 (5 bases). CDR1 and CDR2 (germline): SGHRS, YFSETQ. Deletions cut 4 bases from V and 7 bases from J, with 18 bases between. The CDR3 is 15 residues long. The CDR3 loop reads CASSAEGLWDQPQHF. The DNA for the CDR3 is TGCGCCAGCAGCGCTGAAGGACTCTGGGACCAGCCCCAGCATTTT.

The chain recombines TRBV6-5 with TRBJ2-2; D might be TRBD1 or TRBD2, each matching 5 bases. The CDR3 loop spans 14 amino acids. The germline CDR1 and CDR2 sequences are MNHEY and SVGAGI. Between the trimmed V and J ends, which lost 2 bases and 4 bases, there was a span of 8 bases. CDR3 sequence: CASSYTGPTGELFF. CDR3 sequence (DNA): TGTGCCAGCAGTTACACGGGACCCACCGGGGAGCTGTTTTTT.

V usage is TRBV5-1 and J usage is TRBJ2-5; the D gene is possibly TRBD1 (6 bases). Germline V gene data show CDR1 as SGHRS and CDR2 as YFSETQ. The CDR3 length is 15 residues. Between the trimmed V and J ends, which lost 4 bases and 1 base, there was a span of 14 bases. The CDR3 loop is CASSQTQGFQETQYF. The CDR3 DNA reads TGCGCCAGCAGCCAAACCCAGGGGTTCCAAGAGACCCAGTACTTC. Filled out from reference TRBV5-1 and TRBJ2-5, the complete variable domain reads KAGVTQTPRYLIKTRGQQVTLSCSPISGHRSVSWYQQTPGQGLQFLFEYFSETQRNKGNFPGRFSGRQFSNSRSEMNVSTLELGDSALYLCASSQTQGFQETQYFGPGTRLLVL.

CDR3 region: CASSPRTSDYNEQFF. CDR3 sequence (DNA): TGTGCCAGCAGCCCACGGACTAGCGACTACAATGAGCAGTTCTTC. The gene calls are TRBV9 and TRBJ2-1; TRBD2 matches at 9 bases. This CDR3 has 15 amino acids. Trimming took 4 bases from V and 3 from J; bases not matched to a gene: 5. Germline assignment: CDR1 SGDLS and CDR2 YYNGEE. Full variable domain (outside the CDR3, taken from reference TRBV9 and TRBJ2-1): DSGVTQTPKHLITATGQRVTLRCSPRSGDLSVYWYQQSLDQGLQFLIQYYNGEERAKGNILERFSAQQFPDLHSELNLSSLELGDSALYFCASSPRTSDYNEQFFGPGTRLTVL.

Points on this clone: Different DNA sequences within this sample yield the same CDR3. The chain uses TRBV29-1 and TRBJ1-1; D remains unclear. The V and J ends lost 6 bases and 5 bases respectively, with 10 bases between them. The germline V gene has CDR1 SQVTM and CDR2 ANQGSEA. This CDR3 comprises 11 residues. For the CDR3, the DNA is TGCAGCGTAACCGGCGGGACTGAAGCTTTCTTT. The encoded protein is CSVTGGTEAFF.

The CDR3 reads CASSLGGELYNEQFF. The CDR3 DNA sequence: TGTGCCAGCAGCTTAGGAGGGGAATTGTACAATGAGCAGTTCTTC. This chain links TRBV7-8 with TRBJ2-1; tentatively, D is TRBD1 or TRBD2 (5 bases each). CDR1 SGHVS and CDR2 FQNEAQ come from the germline V gene. V was clipped by 1 base and J by 4 bases, with 11 bases between them. The length of the CDR3 is 15 residues.

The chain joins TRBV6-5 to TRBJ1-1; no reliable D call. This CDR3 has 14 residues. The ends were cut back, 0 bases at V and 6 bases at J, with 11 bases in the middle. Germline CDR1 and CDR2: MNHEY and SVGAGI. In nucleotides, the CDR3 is TGTGCCAGCAGTTACTCAAGACGCGCCGCTGAAGCTTTCTTT. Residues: CASSYSRRAAEAFF.